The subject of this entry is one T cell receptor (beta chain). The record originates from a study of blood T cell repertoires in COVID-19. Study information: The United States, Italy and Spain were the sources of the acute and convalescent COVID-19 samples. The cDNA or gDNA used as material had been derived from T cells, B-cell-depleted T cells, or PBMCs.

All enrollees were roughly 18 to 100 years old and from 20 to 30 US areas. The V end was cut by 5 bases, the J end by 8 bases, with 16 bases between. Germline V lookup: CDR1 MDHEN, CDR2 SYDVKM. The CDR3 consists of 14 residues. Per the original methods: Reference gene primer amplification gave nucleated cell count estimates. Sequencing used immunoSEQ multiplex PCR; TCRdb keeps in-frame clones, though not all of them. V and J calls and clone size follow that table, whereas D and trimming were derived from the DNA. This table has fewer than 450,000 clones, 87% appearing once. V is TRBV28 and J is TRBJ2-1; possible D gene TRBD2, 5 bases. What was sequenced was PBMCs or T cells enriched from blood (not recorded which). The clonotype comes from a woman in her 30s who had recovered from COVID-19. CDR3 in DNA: TGTGCCAGCAGTGAAGGTCGGGGTTTCGATGAGCAGTTCTTC. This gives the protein CASSEGRGFDEQFF.